Reported below is one T cell receptor beta chain. The antigen remains unidentified. One end of the junction is discordant with germline, which a read error may explain. Looked up from germline, CDR1 is SEHNR and CDR2 is FQNEAQ (reference sequence). This CDR3 has 11 amino acids. The data originate from a study of Tregs in tolerant kidney transplant recipients. Study-wide results and caveats: Few patients were studied, so findings need validation in larger groups.

TCRdb's table, derived via immunoSEQ multiplex PCR, lists solely in-frame clones and lacks some. Of some 68,000 clones in the sample, around 83% were seen once. This receptor was taken from a human donor in good health. The V gene is TRBV7-9, the J gene TRBJ2-6; D ambiguous. The sample taken for sequencing was CD4+ T cells from blood. CDR3 bases: TGCGGATCCTCTGGGGCCAACGTCCTGACTTTC. Protein product: CGSSGANVLTF.